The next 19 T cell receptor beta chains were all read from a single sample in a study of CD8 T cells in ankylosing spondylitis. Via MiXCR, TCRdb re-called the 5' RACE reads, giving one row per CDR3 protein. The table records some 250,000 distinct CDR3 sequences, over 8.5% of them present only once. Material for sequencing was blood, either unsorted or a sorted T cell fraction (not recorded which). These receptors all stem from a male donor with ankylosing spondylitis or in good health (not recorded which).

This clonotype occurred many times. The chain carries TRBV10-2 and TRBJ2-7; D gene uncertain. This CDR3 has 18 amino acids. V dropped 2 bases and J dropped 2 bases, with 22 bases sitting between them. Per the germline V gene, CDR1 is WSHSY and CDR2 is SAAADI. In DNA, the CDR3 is TGCGCCAGCAGTGAGAGAGGCGTATTGGCGAACCCAACCTACGAGCAGTACTTC. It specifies CASSERGVLANPTYEQYF.

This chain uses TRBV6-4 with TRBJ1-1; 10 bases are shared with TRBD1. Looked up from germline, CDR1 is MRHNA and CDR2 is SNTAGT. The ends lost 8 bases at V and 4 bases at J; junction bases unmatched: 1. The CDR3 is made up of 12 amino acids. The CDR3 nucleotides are TGTGCCAGCCGGGACAGGGGCACTGAAGCTTTCTTT. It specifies CASRDRGTEAFF.

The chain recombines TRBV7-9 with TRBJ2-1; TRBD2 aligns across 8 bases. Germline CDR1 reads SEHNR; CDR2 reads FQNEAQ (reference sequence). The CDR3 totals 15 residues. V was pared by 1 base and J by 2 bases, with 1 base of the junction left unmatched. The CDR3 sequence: CASSLDSGAYNEQFF. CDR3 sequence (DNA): TGTGCCAGCAGCTTAGATAGCGGGGCCTACAATGAGCAGTTCTTC.

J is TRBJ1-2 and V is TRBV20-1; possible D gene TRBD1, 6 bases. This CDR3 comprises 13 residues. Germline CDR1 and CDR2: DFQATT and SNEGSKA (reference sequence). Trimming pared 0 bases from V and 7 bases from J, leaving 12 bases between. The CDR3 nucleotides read TGCAGTGCTAGAGATATAGGGGGGTTTGGCTACACCTTC. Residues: CSARDIGGFGYTF.

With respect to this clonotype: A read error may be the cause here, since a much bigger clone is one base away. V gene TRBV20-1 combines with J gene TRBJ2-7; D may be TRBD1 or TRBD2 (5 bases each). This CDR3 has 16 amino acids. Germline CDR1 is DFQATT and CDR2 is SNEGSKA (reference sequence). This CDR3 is CCASEGPGIAPYEQYF. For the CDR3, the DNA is TGCTGTGCTAGTGAGGGCCCAGGGATAGCTCCCTACGAGCAGTACTTC.

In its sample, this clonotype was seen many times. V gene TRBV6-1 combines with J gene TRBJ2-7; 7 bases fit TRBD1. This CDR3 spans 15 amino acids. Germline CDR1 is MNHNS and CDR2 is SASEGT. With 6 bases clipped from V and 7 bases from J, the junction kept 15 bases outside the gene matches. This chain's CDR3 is CASRSPGQPYQEQYF. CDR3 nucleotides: TGTGCCAGCAGGTCACCGGGACAGCCGTATCAAGAGCAGTACTTC.

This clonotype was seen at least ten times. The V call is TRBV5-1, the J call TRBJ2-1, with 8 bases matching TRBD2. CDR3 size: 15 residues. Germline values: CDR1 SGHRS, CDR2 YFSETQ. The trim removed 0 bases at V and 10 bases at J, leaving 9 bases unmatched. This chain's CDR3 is CASSLDGTRDREQFF. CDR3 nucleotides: TGCGCCAGCAGCTTGGACGGGACTAGGGATCGGGAGCAGTTCTTC.

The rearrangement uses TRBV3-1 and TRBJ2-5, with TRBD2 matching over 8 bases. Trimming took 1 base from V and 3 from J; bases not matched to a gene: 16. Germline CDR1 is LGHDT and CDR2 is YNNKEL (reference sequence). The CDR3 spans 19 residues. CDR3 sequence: CASSQGWGGLVSGKETQYF. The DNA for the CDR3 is TGTGCCAGCAGCCAAGGCTGGGGGGGACTAGTTTCAGGGAAAGAGACCCAGTACTTC.

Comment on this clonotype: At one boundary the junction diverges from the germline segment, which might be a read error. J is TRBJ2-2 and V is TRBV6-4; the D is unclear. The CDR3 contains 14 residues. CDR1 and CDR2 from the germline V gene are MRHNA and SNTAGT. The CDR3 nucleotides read TGTGTCAGCAGTAAAGGAGAAGGCACCGGGGAGCTGTTTTTT. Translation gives CVSSKGEGTGELFF.

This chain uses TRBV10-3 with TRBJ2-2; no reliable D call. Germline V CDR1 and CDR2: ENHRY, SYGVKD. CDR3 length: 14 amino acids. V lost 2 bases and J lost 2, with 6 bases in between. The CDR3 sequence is CAISEQVNTGELFF. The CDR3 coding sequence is TGTGCCATCAGTGAGCAGGTCAACACCGGGGAGCTGTTTTTT.

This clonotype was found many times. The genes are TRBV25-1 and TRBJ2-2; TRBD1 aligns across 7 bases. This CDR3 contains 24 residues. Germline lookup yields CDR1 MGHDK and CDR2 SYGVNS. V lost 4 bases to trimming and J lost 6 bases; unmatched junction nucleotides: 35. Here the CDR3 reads CASSAYLFRRDRERLKSGPGELFF. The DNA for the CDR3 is TGTGCCAGCAGTGCCTACCTATTCCGCCGAGACAGGGAGCGGCTTAAATCAGGCCCCGGGGAGCTGTTTTTT.

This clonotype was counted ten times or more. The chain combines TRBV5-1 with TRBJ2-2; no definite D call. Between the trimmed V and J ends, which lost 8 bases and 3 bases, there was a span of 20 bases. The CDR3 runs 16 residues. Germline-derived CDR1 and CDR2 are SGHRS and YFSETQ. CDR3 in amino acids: CASKTQRLLDTGELFF. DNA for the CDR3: TGCGCCAGTAAAACTCAGAGGCTTTTGGACACCGGGGAGCTGTTTTTT.

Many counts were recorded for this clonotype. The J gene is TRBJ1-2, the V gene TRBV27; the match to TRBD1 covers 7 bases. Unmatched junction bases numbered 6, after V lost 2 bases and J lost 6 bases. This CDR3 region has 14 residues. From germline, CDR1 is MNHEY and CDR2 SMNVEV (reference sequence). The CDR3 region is CASSLRGLNDGYTF. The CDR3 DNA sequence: TGTGCCAGCAGTTTAAGGGGGCTCAATGATGGCTACACCTTC.

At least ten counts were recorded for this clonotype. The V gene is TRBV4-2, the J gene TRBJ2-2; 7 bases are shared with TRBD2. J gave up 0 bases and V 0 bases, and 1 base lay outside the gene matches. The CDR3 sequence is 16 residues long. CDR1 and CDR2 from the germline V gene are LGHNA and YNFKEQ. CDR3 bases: TGTGCCAGCAGCCAAGAGAGCGGGGCGAACACCGGGGAGCTGTTTTTT. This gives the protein CASSQESGANTGELFF.

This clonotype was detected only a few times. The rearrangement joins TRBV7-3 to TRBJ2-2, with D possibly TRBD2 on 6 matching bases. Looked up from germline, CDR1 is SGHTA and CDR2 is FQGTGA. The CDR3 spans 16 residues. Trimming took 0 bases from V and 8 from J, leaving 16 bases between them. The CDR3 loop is CASSLTGLGGLGELFF. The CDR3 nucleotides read TGTGCCAGCAGCTTAACGGGACTTGGCGGGTTGGGGGAGCTGTTTTTT.

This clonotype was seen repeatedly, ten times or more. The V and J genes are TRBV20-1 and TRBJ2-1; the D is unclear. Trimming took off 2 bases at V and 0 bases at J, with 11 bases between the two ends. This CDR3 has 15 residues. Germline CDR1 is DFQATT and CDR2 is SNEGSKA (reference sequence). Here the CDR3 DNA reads TGCAGTGCTAGAACCCGGACGTTCTCCTACAATGAGCAGTTCTTC. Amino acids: CSARTRTFSYNEQFF.

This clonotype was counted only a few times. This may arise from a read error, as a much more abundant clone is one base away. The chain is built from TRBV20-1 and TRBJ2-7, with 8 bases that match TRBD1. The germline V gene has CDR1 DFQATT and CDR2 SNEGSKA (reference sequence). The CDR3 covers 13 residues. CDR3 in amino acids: CSARTGGTYEQCF. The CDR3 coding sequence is TGCAGTGCTAGAACAGGGGGGACCTACGAGCAGTGCTTC.

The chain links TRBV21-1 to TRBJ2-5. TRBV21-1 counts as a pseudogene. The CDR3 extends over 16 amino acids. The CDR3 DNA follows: TGTGCCAGCAGCAAAGCGCTTACCCGTGGCCAAGAGACCCAGTACTTC. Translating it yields CASSKALTRGQETQYF.

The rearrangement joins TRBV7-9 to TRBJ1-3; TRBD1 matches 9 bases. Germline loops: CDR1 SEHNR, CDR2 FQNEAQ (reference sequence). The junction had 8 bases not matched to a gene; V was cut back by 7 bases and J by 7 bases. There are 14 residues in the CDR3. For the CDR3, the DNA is TGTGCCAGCAAGTACAGGGGGCAAGATAACACCATATATTTT. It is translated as CASKYRGQDNTIYF.